This entry describes one T cell receptor (beta chain). The sorted conventional CD4 T cells were gated as CD4+CD127+. The data are from a study of B cell selection in AIRE deficiency. Produced via immunoSEQ multiplex PCR; TCRdb's table is partial and in-frame only. The sample shows fewer than 30,000 clones, approximately 96% of them seen only once. V shed 6 bases and J 5 bases; nucleotides not matched to a gene: 13. CDR3 size: 17 residues. Per the germline V gene, CDR1 is KGHSH and CDR2 is LQKENI. The chain has TRBV18 and TRBJ2-2, with 9 bases identical to TRBD2. The clonotype was recovered from a human donor in good health. Sequenced: CD4+CD127+ conventional T cells sorted from PBMCs. The CDR3 DNA follows: TGTGCCAGCTCGCCCGCAGGAGCGGGAGGAGGGACCGGGGAGCTGTTTTTT. Translation: CASSPAGAGGGTGELFF. Full variable domain (outside the CDR3, taken from reference TRBV18 and TRBJ2-2): NAGVMQNPRHLVRRRGQEARLRCSPMKGHSHVYWYRQLPEEGLKFMVYLQKENIIDESGMPKERFSAEFPKEGPSILRIQQVVRGDSAAYFCASSPAGAGGGTGELFFGEGSRLTVL.